The 19 T cell receptor beta chains listed next were all sequenced from one sample in a study of radiotherapy plus CTLA-4 blockade in lung cancer. TCRdb's table, derived via immunoSEQ multiplex PCR, lists solely in-frame clones and lacks some. The sample records approximately 82,000 clones, approximately 82% being singletons. The source was peripheral blood, collected from a patient treated with radiotherapy plus ipilimumab. Receptors were obtained from a human donor with non-small cell lung cancer that progressed on radiotherapy plus ipilimumab.

The chain links TRBV29-1 to TRBJ1-1, with D perhaps matching TRBD1 (6 bases). Germline CDR1 reads SQVTM; CDR2 reads ANQGSEA. The CDR3 is 14 residues long. The germline V and J ends were trimmed by 6 bases and 0 bases, with 14 bases remaining between them. CDR3 in DNA: TGCAGCGTCGCAGGGGCAACTATGAACACTGAAGCTTTCTTT. This sequence encodes CSVAGATMNTEAFF.

This rearrangement joins TRBV2 to TRBJ1-1; D is unclear. This CDR3 contains 17 residues. The V gene lost 7 bases and the J gene lost 1 base, with 22 bases spanning the gap. CDR1 and CDR2 (germline): SNHLY, FYNNEI. CDR3 in amino acids: CASIKMVSQNSNTEAFF. Written as DNA, the CDR3 is TGTGCCAGCATCAAAATGGTGTCCCAAAATTCGAACACTGAAGCTTTCTTT.

This clone was seen a handful of times. The chain recombines TRBV12-5 with TRBJ1-2, with D unclear. Per germline, CDR1 LGHNT and CDR2 FRNRAP. The CDR3 length is 12 residues. The V end lost 1 base, the J end lost 7 bases, and 7 bases lay between the germline ends. The CDR3, as DNA: TGTGCTAGTGGTTTGGGGACCTTTGGCTACACCTTC. Translated: CASGLGTFGYTF. The entire variable domain, with the rest obtained from reference TRBV12-5 and TRBJ1-2, is as follows: DARVTQTPRHKVTEMGQEVTMRCQPILGHNTVFWYRQTMMQGLELLAYFRNRAPLDDSGMPKDRFSAEMPDATLATLKIQPSEPRDSAVYFCASGLGTFGYTFGSGTRLTVV.

V gene TRBV7-3 combines with J gene TRBJ1-2; 7 positions match TRBD1. Germline CDR1 and CDR2: SGHTA and FQGTGA. CDR3 length equals 14 residues. The V and J ends lost 5 bases and 6 bases, in that order; junction bases with no gene match: 9. The CDR3 DNA is TGTGCCAGCAGCCAAGGGGGCGCTATGAATGGCTACACCTTC. Its translation is CASSQGGAMNGYTF.

V is TRBV15 and J is TRBJ2-5; 7 positions agree with TRBD1. This CDR3 has 15 amino acids. CDR1 is LNHNV, CDR2 YYDKDF, per germline (reference sequence). V shed 5 bases, J shed 1 base, and the junction held 7 bases outside the gene matches. The DNA of the CDR3 is TGTGCCACCAGCGGTTTACAGGGGACCCAAGAGACCCAGTACTTC. Translating gives CATSGLQGTQETQYF.

This sequence joins TRBV18 and TRBJ1-5; no clear D. Germline V gene lookup returns CDR1 KGHSH and CDR2 LQKENI. This CDR3 has 15 amino acids. V dropped 3 bases and J dropped 0 bases, with 9 bases sitting between them. CDR3: CASSPWAVSNQPQHF. Written as DNA, the CDR3 is TGTGCCAGCTCACCCTGGGCTGTTAGCAATCAGCCCCAGCATTTT.

The chain joins TRBV7-2 to TRBJ2-7; D may be TRBD2 (6 bases). Germline CDR1 reads SGHTA; CDR2 reads FQGNSA. The CDR3 totals 14 residues. The V end lost 3 bases, the J end lost 2 bases, and 11 bases lay between the germline ends. The CDR3 sequence is CASSFWDSAYEQYF. CDR3 coding DNA: TGTGCCAGCAGCTTCTGGGACTCAGCCTACGAGCAGTACTTC.

The CDR3 loop is CASSPGAGDRQYF. CDR3 nucleotide sequence: TGTGCCAGCAGCCCAGGAGCAGGGGATCGACAGTACTTC. The chain links TRBV7-9 to TRBJ2-7; weak D call: TRBD1 (6 bases). V gave up 5 bases and J gave up 10 bases, with 18 bases separating them. The length of the CDR3 is 13 residues. Germline CDR1 and CDR2: SEHNR and FQNEAQ (reference sequence).

This chain links TRBV11-2 with TRBJ1-4, with 9 bases matching TRBD1. This CDR3 is built from 17 residues. The germline V gene has CDR1 SGHAT and CDR2 FQNNGV. Germline trimming cut 5 bases from V and 5 bases from J; bases unmatched to any gene: 12. The CDR3 coding sequence is TGTGCCAGCAGCCACTCGTGGGGACAGGGTAGCAATGAAAAACTGTTTTTT. This encodes CASSHSWGQGSNEKLFF.

This chain connects TRBV29-1 to TRBJ2-1; 9 bases map to TRBD1. The trim removed 3 bases at V and 3 bases at J, leaving 9 bases unmatched. This CDR3 has 16 residues. Germline lookup yields CDR1 SQVTM and CDR2 ANQGSEA. Written as DNA, the CDR3 is TGCAGCGTTGATGGGAGCCGGGACAGGGACTACAATGAGCAGTTCTTC. It specifies CSVDGSRDRDYNEQFF.

The chain has TRBV6-1 and TRBJ1-5; D perhaps matches TRBD1 (6 bases). Trimming took 7 bases from V and 0 from J, leaving 10 bases between them. The CDR3 is made up of 14 amino acids. Per the germline V gene, CDR1 is MNHNS and CDR2 is SASEGT. The CDR3 nucleotides are TGTGCCAGCATACAGGGAATTAGCAATCAGCCCCAGCATTTT. Residues: CASIQGISNQPQHF.

This chain uses TRBV4-3 with TRBJ1-6; no definite D call. Germline CDR1 is LGHNA and CDR2 is YSLEER. CDR3 length: 20 residues. Trimming pared 0 bases from V and 0 bases from J, leaving 18 bases between. Here the CDR3 DNA reads TGCGCCAGCAGCCAAGATGAGTGGGTTGACACGAGCTCCTATAATTCACCCCTCCACTTT. This sequence encodes CASSQDEWVDTSSYNSPLHF.

This sequence joins TRBV4-3 and TRBJ1-5, with TRBD1 identical over 7 bases. Germline-derived CDR1 and CDR2 are LGHNA and YSLEER. V gave up 3 bases and J gave up 4 bases; unmatched junction bases: 6. The CDR3 length is 15 residues. The CDR3 sequence: CASSHEAGGNQPQHF. In DNA, the CDR3 is TGCGCCAGCAGCCATGAGGCAGGGGGGAATCAGCCCCAGCATTTT.

The V gene is TRBV27, the J gene TRBJ1-5, with TRBD1 identical over 7 bases. This CDR3 has 14 residues. Germline trimming cut 6 bases from V and 9 bases from J; bases unmatched to any gene: 11. CDR1 MNHEY and CDR2 SMNVEV come from the germline V gene (reference sequence). The CDR3 sequence: CASRLTGLIGPQHF. CDR3 bases: TGTGCCAGCAGGTTGACAGGGCTTATTGGGCCCCAGCATTTT.

The V and J genes are TRBV11-2 and TRBJ1-4; a possible D gene is TRBD1 (6 bases). CDR1 SGHAT and CDR2 FQNNGV come from the germline V gene. The CDR3 length is 13 residues. V was cut by 7 bases and J by 13 bases, with 19 bases left in between. CDR3: CASTTSRAGALFF. The CDR3, as DNA: TGTGCCAGCACCACCTCCAGGGCAGGGGCACTGTTTTTT.

The CDR3 sequence: CAIRGRHEKLFF. CDR3 nucleotides: TGTGCCATCAGGGGGCGACATGAAAAACTGTTTTTT. The chain joins TRBV10-3 to TRBJ1-4, with a possible D match to TRBD1 (5 bases). The germline V and J ends were trimmed by 6 bases and 6 bases, with 8 bases remaining between them. This CDR3 is built from 12 residues. Germline-derived CDR1 and CDR2 are ENHRY and SYGVKD.

The V and J genes are TRBV7-2 and TRBJ2-5, with TRBD2 identical over 10 bases. Germline-derived CDR1 and CDR2 are SGHTA and FQGNSA. Losses at the gene ends were 1 base for V and 6 bases for J; bases not matched to a gene: 8. The CDR3 runs 16 residues. The CDR3 coding sequence is TGTGCCAGCAGCTTAGATTCTAGCGGGGGTGGAAAGACCCAGTACTTC. Residues: CASSLDSSGGGKTQYF.

This CDR3 is CASSSRTGGVAFF. For the CDR3, the DNA is TGTGCCAGCAGCTCCCGGACAGGGGGGGTTGCTTTCTTT. The chain is built from TRBV7-2 and TRBJ1-1; 10 bases agree with TRBD1. V was clipped by 4 bases and J by 11 bases; unmatched bases: 7. The V gene's germline CDR1 is SGHTA and CDR2 FQGNSA. The CDR3 runs 13 residues.

This chain links TRBV15 with TRBJ1-4; D gene unclear. This CDR3 has 13 residues. CDR1 is LNHNV, CDR2 YYDKDF, per germline (reference sequence). Trimming took off 0 bases at V and 7 bases at J, with 6 bases between the two ends. CDR3 nucleotides: TGTGCCACCAGCAGAGATCCACTTGAAAAACTGTTTTTT. Its protein is CATSRDPLEKLFF.